This T cell receptor (beta chain) derives from a study of blood T cell repertoires in COVID-19. Background on the study: There were acute and convalescent COVID-19 samples, and they came from the United States, Italy and Spain. Sources were T cells, B-cell-depleted T cells, or PBMCs; the material itself was cDNA or gDNA.

Germline-derived CDR1 and CDR2 are SNHLY and FYNNEI. The CDR3 is 13 amino acids. The V gene lost 2 bases and the J gene lost 3 bases, with 8 bases spanning the gap. As processed by the authors: Amplification from reference gene primers served as the basis for estimated nucleated cell counts. Data came from immunoSEQ multiplex PCR; TCRdb stores just in-frame clones and leaves some out. The V and J calls and the clone size are those of that table, but D and trimming were determined from the DNA. The data show 270,000 or so clones, about 89% seen once. The TCR comes from a man aged 40-49 years with acute or convalescent COVID-19. The V call is TRBV2, the J call TRBJ2-7, with a possible D match to TRBD1 (6 bases). The source material was peripheral blood. This CDR3 reads CASSELRGYEQYF. The CDR3 DNA reads as TGTGCCAGCAGTGAACTCAGGGGCTACGAGCAGTACTTC.